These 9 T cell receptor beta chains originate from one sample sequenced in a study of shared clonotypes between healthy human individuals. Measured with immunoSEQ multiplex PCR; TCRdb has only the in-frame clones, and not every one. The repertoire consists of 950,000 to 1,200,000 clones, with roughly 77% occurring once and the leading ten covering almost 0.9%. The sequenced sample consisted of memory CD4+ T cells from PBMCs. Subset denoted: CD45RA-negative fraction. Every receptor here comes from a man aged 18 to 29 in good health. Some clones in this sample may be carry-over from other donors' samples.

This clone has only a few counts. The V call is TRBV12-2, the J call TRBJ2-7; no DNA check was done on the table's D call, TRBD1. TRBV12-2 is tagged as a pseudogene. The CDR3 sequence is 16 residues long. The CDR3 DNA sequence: TGTGCAAGTCCCGGGTCGGGACAGGGGAGCACCTACGAGCAGTACTTC. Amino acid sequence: CASPGSGQGSTYEQYF.

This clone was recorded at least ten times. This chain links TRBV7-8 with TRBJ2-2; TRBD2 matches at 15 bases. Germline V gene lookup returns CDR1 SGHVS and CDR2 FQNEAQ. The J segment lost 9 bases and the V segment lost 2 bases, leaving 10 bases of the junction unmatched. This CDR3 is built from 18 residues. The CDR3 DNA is TGTGCCAGCAGCTTACCCCTCAGGACTAGCGGGAGGGCCCGGGAGCTGTTTTTT. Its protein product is CASSLPLRTSGRARELFF.

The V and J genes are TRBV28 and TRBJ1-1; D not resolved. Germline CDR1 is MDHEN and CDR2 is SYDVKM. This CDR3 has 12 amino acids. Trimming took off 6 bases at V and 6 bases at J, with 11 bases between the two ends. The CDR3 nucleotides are TGTGCCAGCAGACTTAGCACCTCTGAAGCTTTCTTT. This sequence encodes CASRLSTSEAFF.

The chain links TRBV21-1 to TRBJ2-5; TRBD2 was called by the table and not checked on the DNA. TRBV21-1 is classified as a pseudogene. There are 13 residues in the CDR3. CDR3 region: CASTPGEMETQYF. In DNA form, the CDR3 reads TGTGCCAGCACCCCGGGGGAGATGGAGACCCAGTACTTC.

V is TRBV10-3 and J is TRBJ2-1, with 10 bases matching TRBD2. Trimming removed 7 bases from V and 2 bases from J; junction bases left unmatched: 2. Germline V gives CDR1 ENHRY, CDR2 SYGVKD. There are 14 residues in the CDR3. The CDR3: CAITSGRAYNEQFF. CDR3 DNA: TGTGCCATCACAAGCGGGAGGGCCTACAATGAGCAGTTCTTC.

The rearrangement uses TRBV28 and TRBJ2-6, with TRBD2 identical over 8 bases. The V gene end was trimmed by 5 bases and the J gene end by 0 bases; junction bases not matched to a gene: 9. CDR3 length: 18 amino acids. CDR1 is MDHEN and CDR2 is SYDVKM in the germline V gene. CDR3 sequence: CASSTRGGWGSGANVLTF. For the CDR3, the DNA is TGTGCCAGCAGTACCCGGGGGGGCTGGGGCTCTGGGGCCAACGTCCTGACTTTC.

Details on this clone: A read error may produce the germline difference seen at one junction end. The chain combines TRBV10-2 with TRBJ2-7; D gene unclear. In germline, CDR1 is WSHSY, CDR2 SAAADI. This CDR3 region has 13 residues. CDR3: CANSETNAKKQYF. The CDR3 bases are TGCGCCAACAGTGAAACAAACGCGAAAAAGCAGTACTTC.

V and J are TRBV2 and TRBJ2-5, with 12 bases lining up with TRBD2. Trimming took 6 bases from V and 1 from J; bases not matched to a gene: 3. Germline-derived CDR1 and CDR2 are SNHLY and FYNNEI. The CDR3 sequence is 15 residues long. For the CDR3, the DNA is TGTGCCAGCAGCGAGGGACTAGCGGGCCAAGAGACCCAGTACTTC. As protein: CASSEGLAGQETQYF.

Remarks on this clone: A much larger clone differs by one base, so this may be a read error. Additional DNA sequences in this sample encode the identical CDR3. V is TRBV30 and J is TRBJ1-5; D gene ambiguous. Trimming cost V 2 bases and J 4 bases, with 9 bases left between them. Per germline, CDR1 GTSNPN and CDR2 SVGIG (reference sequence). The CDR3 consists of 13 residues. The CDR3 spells CAWSFGENQPQHF. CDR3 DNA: TGTGCCTGGAGTTTTGGAGAAAATCAGCCCCAGCATTTT.